The rows below give T cell receptor beta chains drawn from one sample of a study of regulatory and conventional T cells in RAG deficiency. Using immunoSEQ multiplex PCR, the repertoire was profiled, and TCRdb retains in-frame clones only, with some absent. The sample records more than 40,000 clones, 90% being singletons. These data were also reused for a study on regulatory T cells.

Sequenced material: CD4+ effector T cells sorted from blood. The source is a human donor in good health. Both conserved end residues are part of each CDR3. The D gene is left open where the match is weak. For some rows the clone size is stated as once, few or many, or as a class when expanded; others skip it.

clone size	D gene	V gene	J gene	CDR3 DNA	CDR3 protein
-	-	TRBV6-1	TRBJ1-5	TGTGCCAGCAAGGATGGGGTAGGCAATCAGCCCCAGCATTTT	CASKDGVGNQPQHF
-	TRBD2	TRBV9	TRBJ2-3	TGTGCCAGCAGCGTCGGTGTAGCGGGAGGCGTGGTGGGCACAGATACGCAGTATTTT	CASSVGVAGGVVGTDTQYF
-	TRBD2	TRBV7-2	TRBJ2-5	TGTGCCAGCAGCTCCCCTCGTTTACTAGCGGGAGTACAAGAGACCCAGTACTTC	CASSSPRLLAGVQETQYF
few	TRBD2	TRBV5-3	TRBJ2-2	TGTGCCAGAAGCACCATTGACCCGGGACTAGCGGGGGGGTCGAACACCGGGGAGCTGTTTTTT	CARSTIDPGLAGGSNTGELFF
-	TRBD2	TRBV5-5	TRBJ2-7	TGTGCCAGCAGCCCCTGGACTAGCGGTCGAAGCTCCTACGAGCAGTACTTC	CASSPWTSGRSSYEQYF
-	-	TRBV6-5	TRBJ1-1	TGTGCCAGCAGTTACTTCCAGGGTAGCACTGAAGCTTTCTTT	CASSYFQGSTEAFF
few	TRBD1	TRBV11-2	TRBJ1-5	TGTGCCAGCAGCTTCGGGACAGGGAAGCCCCAGCATTTT	CASSFGTGKPQHF
-	-	TRBV5-6	TRBJ2-3	TGTGCCAGCAGCCTAACCACAGATACGCAGTATTTT	CASSLTTDTQYF
-	-	TRBV6-6	TRBJ2-5	TGTGCCAGCAGTCCTCAAGAGACCCAGTACTTC	CASSPQETQYF
few	TRBD1	TRBV5-6	TRBJ2-7	TGTGCCAGCAGGTTGAGGGACAGGCTCCCTCAGTACTTC	CASRLRDRLPQYF
-	-	TRBV6-5	TRBJ1-2	TGTGCCAGCAGTTACAGAATACCTAACTATGGCTACACCTTC	CASSYRIPNYGYTF
-	-	TRBV11-2	TRBJ1-4	TGTGCCAGCAGCCATAAGGTTGACAGCGGGGTTTATGAAAAACTGTTTTTT	CASSHKVDSGVYEKLFF
few	TRBD1	TRBV6-6	TRBJ2-7	TGTGCCAGCGCAGGGGGCCTGAGCTCCTACGAGCAGTACTTC	CASAGGLSSYEQYF
-	-	TRBV5-1	TRBJ2-6	TGCGCCAGCAGCTTGGGGGCGGTGGGGGGGGCCAACGTCCTGACTTTC	CASSLGAVGGANVLTF
once	-	TRBV18	TRBJ1-4	TGTGCCAGCTCACCTAGGCAGAATGAAAAACTGTTTTTT	CASSPRQNEKLFF
-	TRBD1	TRBV27	TRBJ2-7	TGTGCCAGCAGGGTAGCCGGGACAGGGGGCAAAGAGCAGTACTTC	CASRVAGTGGKEQYF
-	-	TRBV30	TRBJ1-5	TGTGCCTGGAGTGTATGGCGGAATCAGCCCCAGCATTTT	CAWSVWRNQPQHF
-	TRBD1	TRBV6-5	TRBJ1-3	TGTGCCAGCAGTTTGGACAGGGACGAAAACACCATATATTTT	CASSLDRDENTIYF
-	TRBD2	TRBV7-3	TRBJ2-5	TGTGCCAGCAGCTCGGGACTAGCGGGGGAGACCCAGTACTTC	CASSSGLAGETQYF
-	-	TRBV27	TRBJ2-1	TGTGCCAGCAGTTTAACCACCTATCCGGGCGGCTCCTACAATGAGCAGTTCTTC	CASSLTTYPGGSYNEQFF
-	TRBD1	TRBV2	TRBJ2-4	TGTGCCAGCAGTAGGGGGACAGTTTTGGGAAACATTCAGTACTTC	CASSRGTVLGNIQYF
few	-	TRBV29-1	TRBJ1-1	TGCAGCGTTGAAGGAGGGGGGCCCTCGGACACTGAAGCTTTCTTT	CSVEGGGPSDTEAFF
-	TRBD2	TRBV7-7	TRBJ2-3	TGTGCTAGCAGCCTGGGACTAGCGGGGGGGTCCACAGATACGCAGTATTTT	CASSLGLAGGSTDTQYF
-	-	TRBV6-1	TRBJ2-5	TGTGCCAGCAGTGTAACTAGCCAAGAGACCCAGTACTTC	CASSVTSQETQYF
-	TRBD1	TRBV6-6	TRBJ2-1	TGTGCCAGCAGACTGGGACAGAATAACAATGAGCAGTTCTTC	CASRLGQNNNEQFF
-	-	TRBV7-2	TRBJ1-2	TGTGCCAGCAGCTTAACTTGGGTGGGAAACTATGGCTACACCTTC	CASSLTWVGNYGYTF
-	-	TRBV7-9	TRBJ2-3	TGTGCCAGCAGCTCGACGGGGGCAGATACGCAGTATTTT	CASSSTGADTQYF
-	TRBD1	TRBV19	TRBJ2-7	TGTGCCAGTAGTCTGAACAGGGGGCCCTCCTACGAGCAGTACTTC	CASSLNRGPSYEQYF
-	-	TRBV6-1	TRBJ1-2	TGTGCCAGCAGGAGAGGACAGAACTATGGCTACACCTTC	CASRRGQNYGYTF
-	TRBD1	TRBV29-1	TRBJ1-5	TGCAGCGTCGCGGACAGGGCAGGGCAGCCCCAGCATTTT	CSVADRAGQPQHF
-	-	TRBV7-9	TRBJ1-1	TGTGCCAGCAGCTTAGGCCAGGGCACTGAAGCTTTCTTT	CASSLGQGTEAFF
-	-	TRBV7-2	TRBJ2-7	TGTGCCAGCAGCTTAAAATCTGGGGGAGCCTACGAGCAGTACTTC	CASSLKSGGAYEQYF
once	-	TRBV6-5	TRBJ2-1	TGTGCCAGCAAGGCAGGGCCCGACAATGAGCAGTTCTTC	CASKAGPDNEQFF
-	TRBD1	TRBV27	TRBJ2-7	TGTGCCAGCAGTCTAAAGGTCGGGACAGGGCCCTACGAGCAGTACTTC	CASSLKVGTGPYEQYF
-	-	TRBV6-5	TRBJ1-3	TGTGCCAGCAGCCTGGACCGAAACACCATATATTTT	CASSLDRNTIYF
-	-	TRBV5-8	TRBJ2-2	TGTGCCAGCAGCTTGGGGGTGGCTGGACTCACCGGGGAGCTGTTTTTT	CASSLGVAGLTGELFF
-	-	TRBV6-6	TRBJ1-5	TGTGCCAGCAGACCCCTAGTCGGGGGCGGGCAGCCCCAGCATTTT	CASRPLVGGGQPQHF
-	-	TRBV7-8	TRBJ1-1	TGTGCCAGCAGCCGCAGGGTCGACACTGAAGCTTTCTTT	CASSRRVDTEAFF
-	-	TRBV5-1	TRBJ1-1	TGCGCCAGCAGCCTACAGGGGAACACTGAAGCTTTCTTT	CASSLQGNTEAFF
-	TRBD1	TRBV30	TRBJ1-5	TGTGCCTGGAGTGTAAGGGGGCTCGGTAGCAATCAGCCCCAGCATTTT	CAWSVRGLGSNQPQHF
-	-	TRBV5-1	TRBJ2-7	TGCGCCAGCAGCTTTTATCCGGGACAAGTAAGCTACGAGCAGTACTTC	CASSFYPGQVSYEQYF
-	TRBD2	TRBV19	TRBJ2-1	TGTGCCAGTAGTATTTCGGTAGCGGGAGGCCCCGAATCGCGTGAGCAGTTCTTC	CASSISVAGGPESREQFF
few	-	TRBV18	TRBJ1-4	TGTGCCAGCTCACCATTGGTGGCAACTAATGAAAAACTGTTTTTT	CASSPLVATNEKLFF
-	-	TRBV6-5	TRBJ1-3	TGTGCCAGCAGTCCGGGGCAGACTGGAAACACCATATATTTT	CASSPGQTGNTIYF
-	-	TRBV7-2	TRBJ2-1	TGTGCCAGCAGCTTAGGACTGATAACCTACAATGAGCAGTTCTTC	CASSLGLITYNEQFF
-	TRBD1	TRBV28	TRBJ1-5	TGTGCCAGCAGCCCGAATTTGGACAGGGGCAATCAGCCCCAGCATTTT	CASSPNLDRGNQPQHF
-	-	TRBV6-6	TRBJ2-1	TGTGCCAGCAGCCTCCTTTCTAATGAGCAGTTCTTC	CASSLLSNEQFF